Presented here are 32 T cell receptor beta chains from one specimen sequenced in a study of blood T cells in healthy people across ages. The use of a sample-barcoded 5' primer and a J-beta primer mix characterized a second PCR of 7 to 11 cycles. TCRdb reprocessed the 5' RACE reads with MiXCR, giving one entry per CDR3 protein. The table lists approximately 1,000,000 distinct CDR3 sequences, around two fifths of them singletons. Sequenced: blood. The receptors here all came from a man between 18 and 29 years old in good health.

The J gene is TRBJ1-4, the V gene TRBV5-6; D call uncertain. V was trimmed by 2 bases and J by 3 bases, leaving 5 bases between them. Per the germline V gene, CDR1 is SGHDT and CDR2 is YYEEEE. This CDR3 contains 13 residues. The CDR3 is CASSFTANEKLFF. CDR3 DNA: TGTGCCAGCAGCTTTACTGCTAATGAAAAACTGTTTTTT.

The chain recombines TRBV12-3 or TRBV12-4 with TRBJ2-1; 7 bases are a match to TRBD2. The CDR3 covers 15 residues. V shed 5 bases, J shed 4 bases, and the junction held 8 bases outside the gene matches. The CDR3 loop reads CASSLEASGYNEQFF. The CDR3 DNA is TGTGCCAGCAGTCTGGAGGCTAGCGGTTACAATGAGCAGTTCTTC.

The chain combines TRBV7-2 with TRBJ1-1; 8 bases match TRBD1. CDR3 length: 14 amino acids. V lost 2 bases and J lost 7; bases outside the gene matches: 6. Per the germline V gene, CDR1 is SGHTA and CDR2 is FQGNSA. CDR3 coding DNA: TGTGCCAGCAGCTTACAGGGGGCGCGGGGTGAAGCTTTCTTT. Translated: CASSLQGARGEAFF.

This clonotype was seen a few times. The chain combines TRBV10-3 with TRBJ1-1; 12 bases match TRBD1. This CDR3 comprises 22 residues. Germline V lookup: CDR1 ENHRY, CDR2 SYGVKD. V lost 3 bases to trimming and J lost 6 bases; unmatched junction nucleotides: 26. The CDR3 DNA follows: TGTGCCATCAGTGACGCGATACCCCGGGACAGGGGGCGCGAAAGGAGTAACGCTGAAGCTTTCTTT. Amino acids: CAISDAIPRDRGRERSNAEAFF.

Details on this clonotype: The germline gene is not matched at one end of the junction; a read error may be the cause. DNA of the CDR3: TGTGCCAGCAGCGCCCCGCAGAATGGCTGCACCTTC. Residues: CASSAPQNGCTF. The chain joins TRBV9 to TRBJ1-2; D gene ambiguous. The CDR3 loop spans 12 amino acids. CDR1 is SGDLS and CDR2 is YYNGEE in the germline V gene. The full variable domain, completed using reference TRBV9 and TRBJ1-2, is DSGVTQTPKHLITATGQRVTLRCSPRSGDLSVYWYQQSLDQGLQFLIQYYNGEERAKGNILERFSAQQFPDLHSELNLSSLELGDSALYFCASSAPQNGCTFGSGTRLTVV.

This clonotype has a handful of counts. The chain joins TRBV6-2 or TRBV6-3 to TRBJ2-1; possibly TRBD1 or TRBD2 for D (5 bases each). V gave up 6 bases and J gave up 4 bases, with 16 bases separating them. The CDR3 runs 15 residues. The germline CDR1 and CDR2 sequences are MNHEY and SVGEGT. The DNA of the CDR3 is TGTGCCAGCAGCCCCGGGACGGCCGCTTACAATGAGCAGTTCTTC. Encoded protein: CASSPGTAAYNEQFF.

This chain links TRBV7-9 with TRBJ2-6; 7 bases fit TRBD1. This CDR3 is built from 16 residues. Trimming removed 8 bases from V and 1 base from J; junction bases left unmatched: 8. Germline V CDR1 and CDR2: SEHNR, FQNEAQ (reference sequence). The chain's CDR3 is CASVRDSFSGANVLTF. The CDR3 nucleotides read TGTGCCAGCGTCCGGGACAGTTTTTCTGGGGCCAACGTCCTGACTTTC. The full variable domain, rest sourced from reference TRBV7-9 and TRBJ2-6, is DTGVSQNPRHKITKRGQNVTFRCDPISEHNRLYWYRQTLGQGPEFLTYFQNEAQLEKSRLLSDRFSAERPKGSFSTLEIQRTEQGDSAMYLCASVRDSFSGANVLTFGAGSRLTVL.

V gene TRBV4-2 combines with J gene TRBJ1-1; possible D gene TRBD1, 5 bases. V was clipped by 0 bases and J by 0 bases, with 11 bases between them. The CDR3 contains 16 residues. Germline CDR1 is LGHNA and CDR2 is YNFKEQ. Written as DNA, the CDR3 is TGTGCCAGCAGCCAAGAAGCAGGGCGTATGAACACTGAAGCTTTCTTT. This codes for CASSQEAGRMNTEAFF.

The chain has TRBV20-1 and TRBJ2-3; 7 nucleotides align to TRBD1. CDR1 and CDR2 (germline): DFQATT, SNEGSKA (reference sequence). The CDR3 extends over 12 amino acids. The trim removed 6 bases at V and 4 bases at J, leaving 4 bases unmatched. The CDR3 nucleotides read TGCAGTGCCACGCAGGGGGCAGATACGCAGTATTTT. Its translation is CSATQGADTQYF.

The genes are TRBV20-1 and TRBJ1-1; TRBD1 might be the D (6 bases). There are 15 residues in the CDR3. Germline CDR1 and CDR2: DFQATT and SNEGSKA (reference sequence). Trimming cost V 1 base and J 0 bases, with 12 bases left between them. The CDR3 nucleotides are TGCAGTGCTAGAGTAGGACAGTTCGTGAACACTGAAGCTTTCTTT. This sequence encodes CSARVGQFVNTEAFF.

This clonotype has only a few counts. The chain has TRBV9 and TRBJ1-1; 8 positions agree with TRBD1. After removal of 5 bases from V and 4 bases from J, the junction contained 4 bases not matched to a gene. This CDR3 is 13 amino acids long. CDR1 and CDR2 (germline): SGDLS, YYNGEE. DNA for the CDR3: TGTGCCAGCAGACAGGGGGACGGCACTGAAGCTTTCTTT. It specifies CASRQGDGTEAFF.

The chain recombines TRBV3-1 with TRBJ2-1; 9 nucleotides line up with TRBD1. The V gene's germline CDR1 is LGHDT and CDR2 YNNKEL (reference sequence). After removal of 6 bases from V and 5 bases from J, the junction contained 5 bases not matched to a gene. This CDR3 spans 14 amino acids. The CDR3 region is CASRGWTGDNEQFF. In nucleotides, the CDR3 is TGTGCCAGCAGGGGGTGGACAGGGGACAATGAGCAGTTCTTC.

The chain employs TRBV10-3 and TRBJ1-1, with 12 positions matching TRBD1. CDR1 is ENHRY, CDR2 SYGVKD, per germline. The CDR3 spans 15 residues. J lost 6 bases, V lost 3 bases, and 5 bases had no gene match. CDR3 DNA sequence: TGTGCCATCAGTGACCCGGGACAGGGGGCGGCTGAAGCTTTCTTT. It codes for CAISDPGQGAAEAFF.

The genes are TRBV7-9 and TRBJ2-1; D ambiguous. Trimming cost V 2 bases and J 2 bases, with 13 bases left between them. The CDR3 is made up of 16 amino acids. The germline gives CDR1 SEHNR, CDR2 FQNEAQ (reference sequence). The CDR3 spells CASSLSRHKTYNEQFF. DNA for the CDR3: TGTGCCAGCAGCTTATCCAGGCACAAGACCTACAATGAGCAGTTCTTC.

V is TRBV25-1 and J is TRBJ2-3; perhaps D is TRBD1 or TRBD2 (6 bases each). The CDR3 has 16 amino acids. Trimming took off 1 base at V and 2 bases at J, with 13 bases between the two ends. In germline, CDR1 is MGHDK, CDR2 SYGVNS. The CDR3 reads CASSESLGGPTDTQYF. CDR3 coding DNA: TGTGCCAGCAGTGAATCCCTTGGGGGGCCCACAGATACGCAGTATTTT.

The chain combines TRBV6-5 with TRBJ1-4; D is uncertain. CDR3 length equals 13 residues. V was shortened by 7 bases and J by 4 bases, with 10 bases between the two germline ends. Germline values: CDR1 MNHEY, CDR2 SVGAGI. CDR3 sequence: CASMEPVNEKLFF. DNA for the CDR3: TGTGCCAGCATGGAACCGGTTAATGAAAAACTGTTTTTT.

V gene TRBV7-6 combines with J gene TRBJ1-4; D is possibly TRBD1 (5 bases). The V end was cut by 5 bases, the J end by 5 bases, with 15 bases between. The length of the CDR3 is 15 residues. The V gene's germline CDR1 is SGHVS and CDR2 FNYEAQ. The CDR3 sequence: CASSRGANPNEKLFF. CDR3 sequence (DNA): TGTGCCAGCAGCAGAGGGGCAAACCCAAATGAAAAACTGTTTTTT.

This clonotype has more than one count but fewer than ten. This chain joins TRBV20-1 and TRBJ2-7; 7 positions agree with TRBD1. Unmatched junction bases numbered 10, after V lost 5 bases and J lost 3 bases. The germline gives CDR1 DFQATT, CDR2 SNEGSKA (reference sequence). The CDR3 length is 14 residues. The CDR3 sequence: CSASIGTGDYEQYF. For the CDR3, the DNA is TGCAGTGCTTCTATAGGAACAGGGGACTACGAGCAGTACTTC.

In nucleotides, the CDR3 is TGTGCCAGCAGCTCGGCCCGGGGCAGGGGATCACCGCAGTACTTC. This sequence encodes CASSSARGRGSPQYF. The chain couples TRBV7-9 to TRBJ2-7, with D tentatively TRBD1 (6 bases). The CDR3 length is 15 residues. CDR1 and CDR2 from the germline V gene are SEHNR and FQNEAQ (reference sequence). Deletions cut 4 bases from V and 9 bases from J, with 22 bases between.

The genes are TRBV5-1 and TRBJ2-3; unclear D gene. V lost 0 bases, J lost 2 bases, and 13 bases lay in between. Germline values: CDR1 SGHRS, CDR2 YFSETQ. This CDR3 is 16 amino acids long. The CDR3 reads CASSLGATTITDTQYF. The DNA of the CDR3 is TGCGCCAGCAGCTTGGGGGCCACCACTATCACAGATACGCAGTATTTT.

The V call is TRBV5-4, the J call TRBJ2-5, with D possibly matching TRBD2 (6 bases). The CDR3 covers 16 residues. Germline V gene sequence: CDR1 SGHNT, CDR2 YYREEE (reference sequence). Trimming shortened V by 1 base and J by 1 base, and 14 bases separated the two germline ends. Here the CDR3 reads CASSLRRGGGQETQYF. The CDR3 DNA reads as TGTGCCAGCAGCTTGAGGAGGGGAGGAGGCCAAGAGACCCAGTACTTC.

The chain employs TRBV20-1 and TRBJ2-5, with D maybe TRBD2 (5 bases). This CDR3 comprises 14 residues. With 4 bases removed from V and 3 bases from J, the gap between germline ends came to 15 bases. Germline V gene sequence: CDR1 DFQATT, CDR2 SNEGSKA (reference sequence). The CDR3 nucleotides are TGCAGTGCTAAGGGCCTTAGGCGGGAAGAGACCCAGTACTTC. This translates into CSAKGLRREETQYF.

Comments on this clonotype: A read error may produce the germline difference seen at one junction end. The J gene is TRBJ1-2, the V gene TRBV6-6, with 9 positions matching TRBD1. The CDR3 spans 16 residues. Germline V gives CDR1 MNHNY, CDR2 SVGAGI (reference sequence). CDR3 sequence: CASSYKQGATNDGYTF. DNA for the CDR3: TGTGCCAGCAGTTACAAACAGGGGGCCACTAACGATGGCTACACCTTC.

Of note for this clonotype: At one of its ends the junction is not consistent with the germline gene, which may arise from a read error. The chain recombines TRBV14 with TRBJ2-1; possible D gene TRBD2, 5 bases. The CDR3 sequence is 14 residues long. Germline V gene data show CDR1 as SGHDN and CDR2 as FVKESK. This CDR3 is CTSSKGRRYNEQFF. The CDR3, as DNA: TGTACCAGCAGCAAAGGGCGGAGGTACAATGAGCAGTTCTTC.

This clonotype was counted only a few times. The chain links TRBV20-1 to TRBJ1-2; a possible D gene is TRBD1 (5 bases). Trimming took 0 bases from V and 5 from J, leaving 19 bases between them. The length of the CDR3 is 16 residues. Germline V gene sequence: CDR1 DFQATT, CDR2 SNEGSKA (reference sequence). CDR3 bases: TGCAGTGCTAGAGATCTACGGGGGACGGCCGCGTATGGCTACACCTTC. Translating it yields CSARDLRGTAAYGYTF.

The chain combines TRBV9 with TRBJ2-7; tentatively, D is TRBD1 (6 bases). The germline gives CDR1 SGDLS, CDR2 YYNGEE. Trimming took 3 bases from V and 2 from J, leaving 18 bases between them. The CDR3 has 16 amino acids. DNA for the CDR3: TGTGCCAGCAGCGGATCACAGGGATTAAATCCCTACGAGCAGTACTTC. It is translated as CASSGSQGLNPYEQYF.

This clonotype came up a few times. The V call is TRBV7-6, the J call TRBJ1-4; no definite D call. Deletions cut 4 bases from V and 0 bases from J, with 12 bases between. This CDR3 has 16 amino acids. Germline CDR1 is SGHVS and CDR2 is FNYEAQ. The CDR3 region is CASSSLRGATNEKLFF. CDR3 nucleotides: TGTGCCAGCAGCTCCCTTCGCGGGGCAACTAATGAAAAACTGTTTTTT.

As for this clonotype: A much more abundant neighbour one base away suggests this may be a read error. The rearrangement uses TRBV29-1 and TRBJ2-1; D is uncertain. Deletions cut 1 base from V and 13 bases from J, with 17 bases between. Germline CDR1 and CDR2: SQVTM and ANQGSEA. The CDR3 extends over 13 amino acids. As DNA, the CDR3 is TGCAGCGTTGAAGGGCGGAACCAAGAGACCCAGTTCTTC. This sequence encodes CSVEGRNQETQFF.

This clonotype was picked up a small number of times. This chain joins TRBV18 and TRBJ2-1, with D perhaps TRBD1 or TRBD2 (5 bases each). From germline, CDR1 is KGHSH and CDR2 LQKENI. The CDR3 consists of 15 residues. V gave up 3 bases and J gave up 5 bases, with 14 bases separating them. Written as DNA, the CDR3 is TGTGCCAGCTCACCGGGGTTTGGGGGTAACAATGAGCAGTTCTTC. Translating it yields CASSPGFGGNNEQFF.

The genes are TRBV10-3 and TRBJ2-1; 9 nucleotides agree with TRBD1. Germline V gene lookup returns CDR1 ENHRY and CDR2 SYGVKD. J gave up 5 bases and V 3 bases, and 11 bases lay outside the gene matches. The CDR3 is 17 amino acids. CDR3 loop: CAISDPTGQGRNNEQFF. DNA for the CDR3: TGTGCCATCAGTGACCCCACTGGACAGGGGAGGAACAATGAGCAGTTCTTC.

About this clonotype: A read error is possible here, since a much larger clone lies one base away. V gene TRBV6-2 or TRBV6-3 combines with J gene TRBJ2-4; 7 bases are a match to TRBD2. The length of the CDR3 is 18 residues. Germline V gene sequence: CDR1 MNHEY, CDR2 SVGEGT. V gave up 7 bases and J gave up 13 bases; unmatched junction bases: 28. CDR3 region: CASIFDASGTSSYNEQYF. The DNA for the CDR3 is TGTGCCAGCATCTTCGACGCTAGCGGAACGAGCTCCTACAATGAGCAGTACTTC.

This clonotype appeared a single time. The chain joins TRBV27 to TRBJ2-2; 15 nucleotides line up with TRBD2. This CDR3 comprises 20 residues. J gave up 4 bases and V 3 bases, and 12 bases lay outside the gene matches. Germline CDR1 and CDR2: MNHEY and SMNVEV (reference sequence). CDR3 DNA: TGTGCCAGCAGTTTGTCCACGTTTAGGACTAGCGGGGGGGCCACCGGGGAGCTGTTTTTT. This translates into CASSLSTFRTSGGATGELFF.